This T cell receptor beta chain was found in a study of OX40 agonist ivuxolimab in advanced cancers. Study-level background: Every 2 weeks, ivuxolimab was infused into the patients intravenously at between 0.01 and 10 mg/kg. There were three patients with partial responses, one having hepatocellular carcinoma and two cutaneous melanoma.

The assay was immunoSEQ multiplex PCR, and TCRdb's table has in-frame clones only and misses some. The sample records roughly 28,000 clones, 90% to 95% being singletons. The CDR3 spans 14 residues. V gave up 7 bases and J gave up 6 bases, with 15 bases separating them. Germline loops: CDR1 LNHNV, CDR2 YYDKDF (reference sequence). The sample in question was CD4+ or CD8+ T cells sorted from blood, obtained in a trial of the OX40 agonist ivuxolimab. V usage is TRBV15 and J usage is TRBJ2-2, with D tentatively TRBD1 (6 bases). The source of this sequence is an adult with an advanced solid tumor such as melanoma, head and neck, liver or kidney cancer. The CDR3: CATMGHSLSGELFF. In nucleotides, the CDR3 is TGTGCCACCATGGGACATTCCCTCTCCGGGGAGCTGTTTTTT.